This TCR beta chain was obtained from a study of blood T cell repertoires in COVID-19. Study details: The samples span acute and convalescent COVID-19 from the United States, Italy and Spain. Nucleic acid was either cDNA or gDNA, and it came from T cells, B-cell-depleted T cells, or PBMCs.

The table came from immunoSEQ multiplex PCR; TCRdb's copy has only in-frame clones and leaves some out. The repertoire holds hundreds of thousands of clones, with approximately 90% as singletons. The length of the CDR3 is 11 residues. Germline V gives CDR1 GTSNPN, CDR2 SVGIG (reference sequence). V lost 4 bases to trimming and J lost 2 bases, with 5 bases between them. The sequenced sample was peripheral blood. The TCR comes from a woman aged 40 to 50 who had recovered from COVID-19. This chain uses TRBV30 with TRBJ1-2; D unclear. The CDR3 loop is CAWISNYGYTF. The CDR3 region has the DNA TGTGCCTGGATTTCAAACTATGGCTACACCTTC.